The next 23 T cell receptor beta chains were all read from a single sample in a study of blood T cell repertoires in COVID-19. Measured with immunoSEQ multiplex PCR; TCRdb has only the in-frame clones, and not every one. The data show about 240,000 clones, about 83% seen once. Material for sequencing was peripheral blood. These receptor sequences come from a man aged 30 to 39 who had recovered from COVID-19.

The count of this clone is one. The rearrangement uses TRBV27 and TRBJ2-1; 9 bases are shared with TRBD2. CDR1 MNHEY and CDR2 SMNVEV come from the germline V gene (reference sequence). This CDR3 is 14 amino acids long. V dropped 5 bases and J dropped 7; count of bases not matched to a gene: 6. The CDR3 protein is CASSPGRGGNEQFF. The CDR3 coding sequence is TGTGCCAGCAGTCCAGGGCGGGGGGGAAATGAGCAGTTCTTC.

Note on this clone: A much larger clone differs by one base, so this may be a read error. CDR3 sequence (DNA): TGTGCCAGCAGACAGGGGAGACAGCCCCAGCATTTT. This gives the protein CASRQGRQPQHF. V is TRBV28 and J is TRBJ1-5; TRBD1 aligns across 7 bases. The trim removed 6 bases at V and 7 bases at J, leaving 3 bases unmatched. The CDR3 length is 12 residues. Germline V gives CDR1 MDHEN, CDR2 SYDVKM. Full variable domain (outside the CDR3, taken from reference TRBV28 and TRBJ1-5): DVKVTQSSRYLVKRTGEKVFLECVQDMDHENMFWYRQDPGLGLRLIYFSYDVKMKEKGDIPEGYSVSREKKERFSLILESASTNQTSMYLCASRQGRQPQHFGDGTRLSIL.

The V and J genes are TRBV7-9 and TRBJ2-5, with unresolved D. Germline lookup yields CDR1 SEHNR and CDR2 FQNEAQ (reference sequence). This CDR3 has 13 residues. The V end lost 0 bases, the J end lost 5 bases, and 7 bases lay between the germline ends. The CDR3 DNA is TGTGCCAGCAGCTTAGCCCCCGCGGAGACCCAGTACTTC. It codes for CASSLAPAETQYF. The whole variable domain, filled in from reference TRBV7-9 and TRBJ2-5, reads DTGVSQNPRHKITKRGQNVTFRCDPISEHNRLYWYRQTLGQGPEFLTYFQNEAQLEKSRLLSDRFSAERPKGSFSTLEIQRTEQGDSAMYLCASSLAPAETQYFGPGTRLLVL.

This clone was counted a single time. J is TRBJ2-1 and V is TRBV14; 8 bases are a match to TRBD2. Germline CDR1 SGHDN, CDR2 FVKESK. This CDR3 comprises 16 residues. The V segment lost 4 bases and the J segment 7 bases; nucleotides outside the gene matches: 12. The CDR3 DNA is TGTGCCAGCAGCCTTGCCGGGACTAGTAAAGTAAATGAGCAGTTCTTC. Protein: CASSLAGTSKVNEQFF.

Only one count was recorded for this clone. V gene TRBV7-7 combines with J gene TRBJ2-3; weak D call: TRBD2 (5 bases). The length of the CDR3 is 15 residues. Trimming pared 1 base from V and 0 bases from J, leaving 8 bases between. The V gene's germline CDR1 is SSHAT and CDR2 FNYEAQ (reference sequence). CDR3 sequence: CASSLGGYSTDTQYF. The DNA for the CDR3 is TGTGCCAGCAGCTTAGGCGGGTATAGCACAGATACGCAGTATTTT.

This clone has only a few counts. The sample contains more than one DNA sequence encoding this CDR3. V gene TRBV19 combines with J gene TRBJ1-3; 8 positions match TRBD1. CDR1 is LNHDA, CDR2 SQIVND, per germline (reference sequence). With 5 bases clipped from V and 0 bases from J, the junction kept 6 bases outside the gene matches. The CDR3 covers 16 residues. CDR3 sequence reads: CASSPTGGYSGNTIYF. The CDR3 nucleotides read TGTGCCAGTAGTCCTACAGGGGGATACTCTGGAAACACCATATATTTT.

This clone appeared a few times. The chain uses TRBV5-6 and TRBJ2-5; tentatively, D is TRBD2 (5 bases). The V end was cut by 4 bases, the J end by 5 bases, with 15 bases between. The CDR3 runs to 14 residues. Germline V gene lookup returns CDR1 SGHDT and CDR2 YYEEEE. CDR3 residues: CASSPDVREETQYF. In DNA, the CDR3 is TGTGCCAGCAGCCCGGACGTAAGGGAGGAGACCCAGTACTTC.

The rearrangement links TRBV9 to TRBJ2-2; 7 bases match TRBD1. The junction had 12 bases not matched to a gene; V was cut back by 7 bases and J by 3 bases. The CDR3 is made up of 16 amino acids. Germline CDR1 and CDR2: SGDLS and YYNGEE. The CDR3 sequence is CASGTRGDRHTGELFF. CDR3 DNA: TGTGCCAGCGGGACCCGTGGGGACAGACACACCGGGGAGCTGTTTTTT. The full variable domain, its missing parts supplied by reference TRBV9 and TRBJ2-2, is DSGVTQTPKHLITATGQRVTLRCSPRSGDLSVYWYQQSLDQGLQFLIQYYNGEERAKGNILERFSAQQFPDLHSELNLSSLELGDSALYFCASGTRGDRHTGELFFGEGSRLTVL.

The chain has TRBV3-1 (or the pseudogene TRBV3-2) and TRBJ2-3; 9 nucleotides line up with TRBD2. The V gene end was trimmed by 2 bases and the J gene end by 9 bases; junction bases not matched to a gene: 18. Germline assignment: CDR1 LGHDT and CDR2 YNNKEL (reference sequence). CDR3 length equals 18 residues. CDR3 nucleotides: TGTGCCAGCAGCCAATTTGTACTCGCCGGGACTAGCTTTTTCACGCAGTATTTT. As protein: CASSQFVLAGTSFFTQYF.

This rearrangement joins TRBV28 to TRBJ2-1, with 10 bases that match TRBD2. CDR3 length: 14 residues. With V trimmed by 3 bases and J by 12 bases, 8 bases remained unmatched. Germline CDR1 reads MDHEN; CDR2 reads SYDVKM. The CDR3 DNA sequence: TGTGCCAGCAGTTTTGGGGAACTAGCGGGGTGGCAGTTCTTC. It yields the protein CASSFGELAGWQFF.

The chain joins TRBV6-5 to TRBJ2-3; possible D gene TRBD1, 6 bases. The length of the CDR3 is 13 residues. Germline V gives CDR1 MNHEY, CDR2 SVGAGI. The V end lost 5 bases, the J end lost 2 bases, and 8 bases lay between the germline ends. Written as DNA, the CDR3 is TGTGCCAGCAGTCGGACAGCCACAGATACGCAGTATTTT. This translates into CASSRTATDTQYF.

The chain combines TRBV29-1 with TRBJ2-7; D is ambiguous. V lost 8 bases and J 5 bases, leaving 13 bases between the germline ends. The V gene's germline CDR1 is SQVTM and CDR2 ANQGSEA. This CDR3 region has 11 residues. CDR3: CSLGSVDEQYF. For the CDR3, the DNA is TGCAGCCTCGGGTCAGTGGACGAGCAGTACTTC.

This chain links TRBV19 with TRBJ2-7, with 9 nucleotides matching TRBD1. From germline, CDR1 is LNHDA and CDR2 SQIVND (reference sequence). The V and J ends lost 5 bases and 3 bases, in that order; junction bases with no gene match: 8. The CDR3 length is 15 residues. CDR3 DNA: TGTGCCAGTAGTTTGGGACAGGGTAGTCGCTACGAGCAGTACGTC. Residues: CASSLGQGSRYEQYV.

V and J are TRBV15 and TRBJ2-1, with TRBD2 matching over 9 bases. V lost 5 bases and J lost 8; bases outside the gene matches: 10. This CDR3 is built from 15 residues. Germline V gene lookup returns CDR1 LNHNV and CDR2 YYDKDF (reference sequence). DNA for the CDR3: TGTGCCACCAGCCCAATGGTAGCGGGGGAGGATGAGCAGTTCTTC. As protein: CATSPMVAGEDEQFF.

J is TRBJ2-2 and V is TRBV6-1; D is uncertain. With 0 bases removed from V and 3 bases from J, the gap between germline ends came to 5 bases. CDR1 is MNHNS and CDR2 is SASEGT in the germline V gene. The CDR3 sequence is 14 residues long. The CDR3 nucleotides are TGTGCCAGCAGTGAAGCAAGCGACACCGGGGAGCTGTTTTTT. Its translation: CASSEASDTGELFF.

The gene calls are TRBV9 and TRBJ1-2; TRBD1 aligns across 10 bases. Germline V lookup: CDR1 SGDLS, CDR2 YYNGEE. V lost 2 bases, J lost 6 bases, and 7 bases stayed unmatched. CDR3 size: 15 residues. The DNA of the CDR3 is TGTGCCAGCAGCGTTCTATGGGACAGGGGTGATGGCTACACCTTC. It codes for CASSVLWDRGDGYTF.

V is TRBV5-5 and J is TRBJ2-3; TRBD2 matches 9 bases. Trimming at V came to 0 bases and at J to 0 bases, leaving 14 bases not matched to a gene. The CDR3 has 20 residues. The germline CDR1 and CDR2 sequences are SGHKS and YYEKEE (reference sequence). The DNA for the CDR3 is TGTGCCAGCAGCTTGGTAGGGAGGGGCGGGGGGGCCTCTAGCACAGATACGCAGTATTTT. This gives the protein CASSLVGRGGGASSTDTQYF.

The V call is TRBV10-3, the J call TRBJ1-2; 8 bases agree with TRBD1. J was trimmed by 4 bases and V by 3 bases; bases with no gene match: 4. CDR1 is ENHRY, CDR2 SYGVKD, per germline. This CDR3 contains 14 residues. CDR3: CAISEGTGLYGYTF. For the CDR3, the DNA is TGTGCCATCAGTGAAGGGACAGGACTCTATGGCTACACCTTC.

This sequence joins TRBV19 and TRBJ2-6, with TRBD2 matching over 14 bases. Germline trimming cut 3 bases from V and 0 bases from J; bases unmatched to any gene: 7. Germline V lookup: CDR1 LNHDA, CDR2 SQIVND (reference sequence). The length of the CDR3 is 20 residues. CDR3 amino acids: CASSMYLTSGGASGANVLTF. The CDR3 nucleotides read TGTGCCAGTAGTATGTATTTGACTAGCGGGGGGGCCTCTGGGGCCAACGTCCTGACTTTC.

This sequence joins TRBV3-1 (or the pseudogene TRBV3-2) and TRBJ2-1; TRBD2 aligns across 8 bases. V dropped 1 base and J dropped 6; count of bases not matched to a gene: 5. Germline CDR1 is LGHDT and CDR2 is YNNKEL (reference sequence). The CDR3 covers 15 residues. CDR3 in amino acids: CASSQVGGGLNEQFF. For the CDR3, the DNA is TGTGCCAGCAGCCAAGTCGGGGGGGGCCTCAATGAGCAGTTCTTC.

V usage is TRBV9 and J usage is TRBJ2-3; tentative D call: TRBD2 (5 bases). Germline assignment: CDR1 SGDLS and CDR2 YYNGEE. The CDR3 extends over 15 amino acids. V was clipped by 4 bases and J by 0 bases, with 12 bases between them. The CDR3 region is CASSPEAASTDTQYF. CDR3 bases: TGTGCCAGCAGCCCGGAAGCGGCTAGCACAGATACGCAGTATTTT.

The CDR3: CASSYGVTIYF. The CDR3 coding sequence is TGTGCCAGCAGTTACGGGGTCACCATATATTTT. V usage is TRBV14 and J usage is TRBJ1-3; D unresolved. This CDR3 region has 11 residues. CDR1 is SGHDN, CDR2 FVKESK, per germline. Trimming left V 6 bases short and J 9 bases short, with 9 bases between.

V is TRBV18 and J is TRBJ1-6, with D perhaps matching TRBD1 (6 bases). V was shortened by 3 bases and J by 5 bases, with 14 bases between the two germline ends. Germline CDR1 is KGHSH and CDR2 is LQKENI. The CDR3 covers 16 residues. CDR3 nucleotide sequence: TGTGCCAGCTCACCCAATCAGGGGAATAATAATTCACCCCTCCACTTT. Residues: CASSPNQGNNNSPLHF.